A single sample gave rise to the 11 T cell receptor beta chains below, sequenced in a study of blood T cell repertoires in COVID-19. TCRdb's table, derived via immunoSEQ multiplex PCR, lists solely in-frame clones and lacks some. Of about 40,000 clones in the sample, roughly 83% were seen once. The sample consisted of peripheral blood. These receptors all come from a woman aged 60-75 years with acute or convalescent COVID-19.

The chain employs TRBV7-6 and TRBJ2-6, with D perhaps TRBD2 (5 bases). Between the trimmed V and J ends, which lost 1 base and 7 bases, there was a span of 17 bases. Germline CDR1 and CDR2: SGHVS and FNYEAQ. There are 17 residues in the CDR3. The CDR3: CASSLGRGMLGANVLTF. The CDR3, as DNA: TGTGCCAGCAGCTTAGGACGGGGAATGCTGGGAGCCAACGTCCTGACTTTC.

The chain carries TRBV7-8 and TRBJ1-1; the match to TRBD1 covers 7 bases. CDR1 and CDR2 from the germline V gene are SGHVS and FQNEAQ. This CDR3 region has 15 residues. With 5 bases clipped from V and 0 bases from J, the junction kept 6 bases outside the gene matches. CDR3 sequence: CASSRGQEMNTEAFF. CDR3 nucleotide sequence: TGTGCCAGCAGCCGAGGACAGGAAATGAACACTGAAGCTTTCTTT.

V is TRBV28 and J is TRBJ1-2; 12 positions match TRBD1. Losses at the gene ends were 4 bases for V and 8 bases for J; bases not matched to a gene: 8. The CDR3 has 15 residues. CDR1 is MDHEN, CDR2 SYDVKM, per germline. As DNA, the CDR3 is TGTGCCAGCAGTTCCTCGGGACAGGGGGCTGGGGGCTACACCTTC. It yields the protein CASSSSGQGAGGYTF.

The V call is TRBV24-1, the J call TRBJ1-1, with 9 nucleotides matching TRBD1. The V gene's germline CDR1 is KGHDR and CDR2 SFDVKD. V lost 5 bases to trimming and J lost 5 bases; unmatched junction nucleotides: 8. The CDR3 contains 15 residues. The CDR3 nucleotides are TGTGCCACCAGTGTACAGACAGGGGGAAGGACTGAAGCTTTCTTT. Translation gives CATSVQTGGRTEAFF.

The rearrangement links TRBV19 to TRBJ1-1, with 9 bases aligning to TRBD1. CDR1 and CDR2 from the germline V gene are LNHDA and SQIVND (reference sequence). V was clipped by 7 bases and J by 6 bases; unmatched bases: 9. This CDR3 spans 14 amino acids. CDR3 in DNA: TGTGCCAGTAAATGGACAGGGGTATATCCTGAAGCTTTCTTT. Residues: CASKWTGVYPEAFF.

The chain combines TRBV9 with TRBJ1-1; tentatively, D is TRBD1 (6 bases). Looked up from germline, CDR1 is SGDLS and CDR2 is YYNGEE. The CDR3 has 15 amino acids. V was trimmed by 3 bases and J by 4 bases, leaving 16 bases between them. CDR3 sequence: CASSAGGQLVTEAFF. CDR3 in DNA: TGTGCCAGCAGCGCAGGAGGACAGTTAGTCACTGAAGCTTTCTTT.

The V call is TRBV11-3, the J call TRBJ2-1; D is perhaps TRBD2 (6 bases). This CDR3 has 15 residues. Germline CDR1 SGHNT, CDR2 YENEEA. Trimming stripped 5 bases from V and 5 bases from J, with 16 bases between. CDR3 coding DNA: TGTGCCAGCAGCAGAAGACGGGGGTCCAACAATGAGCAGTTCTTC. Encoded protein: CASSRRRGSNNEQFF.

The V gene is TRBV7-9, the J gene TRBJ2-7, with 10 bases identical to TRBD1. The germline gives CDR1 SEHNR, CDR2 FQNEAQ (reference sequence). The CDR3 totals 15 residues. V shed 4 bases and J 3 bases; nucleotides not matched to a gene: 6. The CDR3 coding sequence is TGTGCCAGCAGCTACTCGTGGACAGGGGGCTACGAGCAGTACTTC. Protein product: CASSYSWTGGYEQYF.

The chain recombines TRBV15 with TRBJ1-1, with 8 bases fitting TRBD1. V lost 1 base, J lost 0 bases, and 1 base stayed unmatched. The germline CDR1 and CDR2 sequences are LNHNV and YYDKDF (reference sequence). This CDR3 is built from 15 residues. CDR3 bases: TGTGCCACCAGCAGAGCAGGGGGCATGAACACTGAAGCTTTCTTT. It translates to CATSRAGGMNTEAFF.

This clone was seen only once. The chain employs TRBV28 and TRBJ2-1, with TRBD1 matching over 7 bases. Trimming removed 5 bases from V and 0 bases from J; junction bases left unmatched: 16. Germline V gene data show CDR1 as MDHEN and CDR2 as SYDVKM. The CDR3 contains 19 residues. The CDR3 bases are TGTGCCAGCAGTCCTCACTACATGGGACAGCCAGCCTCCTACAATGAGCAGTTCTTC. Residues: CASSPHYMGQPASYNEQFF.

This chain links TRBV18 with TRBJ1-1, with 10 bases lining up with TRBD1. Germline V gives CDR1 KGHSH, CDR2 LQKENI. After removal of 2 bases from V and 4 bases from J, the junction contained 4 bases not matched to a gene. CDR3 size: 15 residues. CDR3 residues: CASSPRQGAGTEAFF. The CDR3 DNA reads as TGTGCCAGCTCACCAAGACAGGGGGCCGGCACTGAAGCTTTCTTT. Complete variable domain (other parts from reference TRBV18 and TRBJ1-1): NAGVMQNPRHLVRRRGQEARLRCSPMKGHSHVYWYRQLPEEGLKFMVYLQKENIIDESGMPKERFSAEFPKEGPSILRIQQVVRGDSAAYFCASSPRQGAGTEAFFGQGTRLTVV.